What follows are 24 T cell receptor beta chains derived from one specimen sequenced in a study of tissue T cells after allogeneic stem cell transplantation. Profiled with immunoSEQ multiplex PCR; TCRdb holds only in-frame clones, not every one. The data hold several thousand clones, with 45% observed a single time. Time point given: mouse harvest day 7 after allogeneic transplant. Mouse grafts combined 10^7 T-cell-depleted bone marrow cells with 10^6 splenic CD5+ T cells. The sample consisted of gut tissue. These receptor sequences come from a female BALB/c mouse given C57BL/6 T cells with graft-versus-host disease after an allogeneic hematopoietic cell transplant.

A note on this clone: Gene names are mouse gene names. The read finishes 1 residue shy of the CDR3 end, and the germline J gene is used to complete it. V gene TRBV26 combines with J gene TRBJ1-6; TRBD1 aligns across 8 bases. TRBJ1-6 is reported as an ORF; its role is uncertain. Germline V gives CDR1 KGHPV, CDR2 FQNQEV (reference sequence). The length of the CDR3 is 14 residues. Trimming cost V 4 bases and J 7 bases; bases outside gene matches: 3. The DNA read from the CDR3 is TGTGCCAGCAGTCCACAGGGGGGGAATTCGCCCCTCTAC. As protein: CASSPQGGNSPLY. The whole CDR3 region reads CASSPQGGNSPLYF.

With regard to this clone: The germline and genes are mouse ones. The CDR3 extends 1 residue past the end of the read, so its final part is completed from the germline J gene. The V gene is TRBV29, the J gene TRBJ1-1; a possible D gene is TRBD1 (6 bases). CDR1 and CDR2 (germline): MSHET, SYDVDS. The CDR3 sequence is 14 residues long. The V end lost 6 bases, the J end lost 0 bases, and 11 bases lay between the germline ends. The covered CDR3 bases are TGTGCTAGCAGCCCGGGACAAGCAAACACAGAAGTCTTC. Protein product: CASSPGQANTEVF. The whole CDR3 sequence is CASSPGQANTEVFF.

This clone was seen a few times. The gene symbols are mouse symbols. The CDR3 end is not reached by the read, which stops 1 residue before it; the germline J gene fills it in. The V and J genes are TRBV23 and TRBJ2-3; TRBD1, the D gene given by the table, was not confirmed from the DNA. CDR3 length equals 16 residues. The germline V gene has CDR1 KGHTA and CDR2 FQNQQP. The CDR3 loop reads CSSSLGQGKSAETLYF. CDR3 DNA (partial): TGCTCCAGCAGCCTGGGACAGGGGAAAAGTGCAGAAACGCTGTAT.

On this clone: All gene names here are mouse names. The CDR3 end falls 1 residue outside the read, so it is completed with the germline J gene. V usage is TRBV13-2 and J usage is TRBJ2-5, with no clear D. The CDR3 sequence is 11 residues long. V was cut by 0 bases and J by 6 bases, with 2 bases left in between. CDR1 is NNHNN and CDR2 is SYGAGS in the germline V gene (reference sequence). The sequenced CDR3 bases are TGTGCCAGCGGTGATGGCGACACCCAGTAC. Protein product: CASGDGDTQY. In full, the CDR3 reads CASGDGDTQYF.

This clone is medium-sized within its sample. Gene names and germline refer to mouse. CDR3 DNA, as far as it was read: TGTGCCAGCAGTGATGCAGGCAGTGCAGAAACGCTGTAT. Protein product: CASSDAGSAETLY. The CDR3 reads in full as CASSDAGSAETLYF. This chain joins TRBV13-1 and TRBJ2-3; D not certain. The read ends 1 residue early relative to the CDR3; the germline J gene fills the gap. Germline CDR1 reads NSHNY; CDR2 reads SYGAGN. The CDR3 contains 14 residues. With 0 bases removed from V and 0 bases from J, the gap between germline ends came to 5 bases.

As to this clone: Mouse gene names and germline throughout. The CDR3 end falls 1 residue outside the read, so it is completed with the germline J gene. The chain joins TRBV26 to TRBJ1-3; D is unresolved. V lost 1 base, J lost 0 bases, and 7 bases lay in between. This CDR3 has 15 residues. CDR1 and CDR2 (germline): KGHPV, FQNQEV (reference sequence). This CDR3 reads CASSLYTYSGNTLYF. Incomplete CDR3 DNA: TGTGCCAGCAGTCTGTACACCTATTCTGGAAATACGCTCTAT.

About this clone itself: Genes here carry mouse names. Read coverage stops 1 residue before the CDR3 terminus; the germline J gene supplies the remainder. This chain uses TRBV26 with TRBJ2-4; D unresolved. V was shortened by 4 bases and J by 0 bases, with 5 bases between the two germline ends. Germline V gene lookup returns CDR1 KGHPV and CDR2 FQNQEV (reference sequence). The CDR3 loop spans 13 amino acids. CDR3 sequence reads: CASSPGSQNTLYF. The sequenced part of the CDR3 DNA is TGTGCCAGCAGTCCGGGGAGTCAAAACACCTTGTAC.

About this clone: Mouse names are used for the genes. Read data end 1 residue before the CDR3 end; the end is taken from the germline J gene. V is TRBV20 and J is TRBJ2-5; maybe TRBD1 (6 bases). Per germline, CDR1 GFQATS and CDR2 STVNSAI. The CDR3 is 16 amino acids. Between the trimmed V and J ends, which lost 0 bases and 0 bases, there was a span of 13 bases. CDR3 amino acids: CGARDLPGVNQDTQYF. The covered CDR3 bases are TGTGGTGCTAGGGATCTTCCAGGGGTTAACCAAGACACCCAGTAC. Combining the CDR3 with reference TRBV20 and TRBJ2-5 gives the whole variable domain GALVYQYPRRTICKSGTSMRMECQAVGFQATSVAWYRQSPQKTFELIALSTVNSAIKYEQNFTQEKFPISHPNLSFSSMTVLNAYLEDRGLYLCGARDLPGVNQDTQYFGPGTRLLVL.

By share of the sample, this clone is medium-sized. Gene names are the mouse ones. The read halts 1 residue ahead of the CDR3 end, with the missing end drawn from the germline J gene. This chain links TRBV4 with TRBJ2-7, with D uncertain. The CDR3 spans 10 residues. The germline V gene encodes CDR1 LGHDT and CDR2 YNNKQL (reference sequence). Trimming took off 5 bases at V and 3 bases at J, with 2 bases between the two ends. The CDR3 DNA, read in part, is TGTGCCAGCAGCCGCTATGAACAGTAC. Its protein is CASSRYEQY. The complete CDR3 reads CASSRYEQYF.

This clone is labeled as medium-sized. The listed genes are named as in mouse. CDR3 sequence reads: CASGDRDRYEQYF. CDR3 DNA, as far as it was read: TGTGCCAGCGGTGATAGGGACAGGTATGAACAGTAC. The chain employs TRBV13-2 and TRBJ2-7; 8 positions match TRBD1. The CDR3 end lies 1 residue beyond the end of the read and is filled in from the germline J gene. CDR1 and CDR2 (germline): NNHNN, SYGAGS (reference sequence). This CDR3 has 13 amino acids. V trimming: 1 base; J trimming: 4 bases; junction bases outside the gene matches: 1.

Remarks on this clone: Genes and germline are mouse. The read finishes 1 residue shy of the CDR3 end, and the germline J gene is used to complete it. The rearrangement uses TRBV4 and TRBJ2-3, with D tentatively TRBD2 (6 bases). V was pared by 3 bases and J by 0 bases, with 10 bases between. The CDR3 consists of 15 residues. From germline, CDR1 is LGHDT and CDR2 YNNKQL (reference sequence). The covered CDR3 bases are TGTGCCAGCAGCTATGGCTGGGGTAGTGCAGAAACGCTGTAT. Protein sequence: CASSYGWGSAETLY. From start to end, the CDR3 is CASSYGWGSAETLYF.

Notes on this clone: The genes and germline here are from mouse. The read terminates 1 residue ahead of where the CDR3 ends, so the germline J gene completes it. The rearrangement joins TRBV3 to TRBJ2-7; a weak D match, TRBD1 (7 bases). Germline CDR1 SNHLY, CDR2 FYNGKV (reference sequence). The CDR3 is 13 residues long. V was cut by 3 bases and J by 7 bases, with 13 bases left in between. The CDR3 region is CASSFGGGGEQYF. The sequenced part of the CDR3 DNA is TGTGCCAGCAGCTTCGGAGGGGGCGGGGAACAGTAC.

Turning to this clone: Gene names are the mouse ones. The read terminates 1 residue before the CDR3 end, so the remaining end is supplied by the germline J gene. V usage is TRBV26 and J usage is TRBJ2-5; TRBD2 agrees at 9 bases. The germline V gene encodes CDR1 KGHPV and CDR2 FQNQEV (reference sequence). V shed 6 bases, J shed 2 bases, and the junction held 6 bases outside the gene matches. The CDR3 totals 15 residues. The CDR3 sequence is CASRPNWGAQDTQYF. The DNA read from the CDR3 is TGTGCCAGCAGACCGAACTGGGGGGCCCAAGACACCCAGTAC.

By share, this clone counts as medium-sized. Germline and genes: mouse. With the read ending 1 residue before the CDR3 end, the germline J gene is used to fill in that end. This sample includes further DNA sequences coding for the same CDR3. V is TRBV13-2 and J is TRBJ2-7, with D perhaps TRBD2 (6 bases). The CDR3 contains 14 residues. The ends were cut back, 0 bases at V and 0 bases at J, with 7 bases in the middle. Germline V gives CDR1 NNHNN, CDR2 SYGAGS (reference sequence). The CDR3 bases that were read are TGTGCCAGCGGTGATGTGGGGGTCTCCTATGAACAGTAC. The encoded protein is CASGDVGVSYEQY. The entire CDR3 protein is CASGDVGVSYEQYF.

This clone appeared a few times. Gene and germline names: mouse. The read gets to within 1 residue of the CDR3 end, and the germline J gene fills in the rest. The chain has TRBV26 and TRBJ1-6; D ambiguous. TRBJ1-6 is labeled an ORF, and its function is uncertain. The CDR3 sequence is 15 residues long. Deletions cut 2 bases from V and 0 bases from J, with 5 bases between. CDR1 KGHPV and CDR2 FQNQEV come from the germline V gene (reference sequence). CDR3 DNA (partial): TGTGCCAGCAGTCTGCACAATTCCTATAATTCGCCCCTCTAC. Its protein is CASSLHNSYNSPLY. The CDR3 reads in full as CASSLHNSYNSPLYF.

Concerning this clone itself: The gene symbols are mouse symbols. CDR3 protein: CTCSAASQAPLF. CDR3 DNA (partial): TGCACCTGCAGTGCAGCGTCCCAGGCTCCGCTT. The V and J genes are TRBV1 and TRBJ1-5, with D hard to call. The CDR3 is cut off 1 residue early in the read; its end comes from the germline J gene. Trimming removed 1 base from V and 6 bases from J, with 4 bases in between. The CDR3 has 12 amino acids. Germline lookup yields CDR1 NSQYPW and CDR2 LRSPGD (reference sequence).

To note about this clone: Gene names and germline refer to mouse. The observed sequence ends 1 residue before the CDR3 terminus, with the missing tail filled in from the germline J gene. V is TRBV12-1 and J is TRBJ2-5, with no clear D. The germline gives CDR1 SGHSN, CDR2 HYEKVE. The CDR3 has 13 residues. Trimming took 0 bases from V and 3 from J, leaving 6 bases between them. CDR3 DNA (partial): TGTGCCAGCTCTCTCGTTGGGCAAGACACCCAGTAC. This translates into CASSLVGQDTQY. The whole CDR3 reads CASSLVGQDTQYF.

Worth noting for this clone: The gene names here belong to mouse. The CDR3: CASSHDSNQDTQYF. CDR3 bases read: TGTGCCAGCAGCCACGACAGTAACCAAGACACCCAGTAC. V and J are TRBV5 and TRBJ2-5; a possible D gene is TRBD1 (5 bases). The read terminates 1 residue ahead of where the CDR3 ends, so the germline J gene completes it. With 3 bases removed from V and 0 bases from J, the gap between germline ends came to 7 bases. The CDR3 contains 14 residues. Germline CDR1 LGHNA, CDR2 YNLKQL (reference sequence).

Details on this clone: The germline and genes are mouse ones. Read sequence stops 1 residue before the CDR3 end, and the germline J gene provides the missing end. The gene calls are TRBV1 and TRBJ2-1; 9 bases are shared with TRBD2. CDR3 length: 16 amino acids. Trimming removed 0 bases from V and 3 bases from J; junction bases left unmatched: 3. Germline lookup yields CDR1 NSQYPW and CDR2 LRSPGD (reference sequence). Incomplete CDR3 DNA: TGCACCTGCAGTGCAGATCGCTGGGGGGGCTATGCTGAGCAGTTC. This sequence encodes CTCSADRWGGYAEQF. The CDR3 reads in full as CTCSADRWGGYAEQFF.

This clone was observed a handful of times. Mouse germline and gene names are used. Read data end 1 residue before the CDR3 end; the end is taken from the germline J gene. The gene calls are TRBV1 and TRBJ1-1; D call uncertain. The CDR3 is made up of 11 amino acids. Germline lookup yields CDR1 NSQYPW and CDR2 LRSPGD (reference sequence). Trimming left V 1 base short and J 7 bases short, with 4 bases between. The CDR3 is CTCSAVGEVFF. The sequenced part of the CDR3 DNA is TGCACCTGCAGTGCAGTGGGAGAAGTCTTC.

This clone appeared once. Gene names are mouse gene names. Read data end 1 residue before the CDR3 end; the end is taken from the germline J gene. The V gene is TRBV26, the J gene TRBJ1-2, with 9 bases fitting TRBD1. CDR1 is KGHPV, CDR2 FQNQEV, per germline (reference sequence). The CDR3 sequence is 14 residues long. V lost 3 bases to trimming and J lost 3 bases; unmatched junction nucleotides: 2. The CDR3 DNA, read in part, is TGTGCCAGCAGTCTCGGGACAGGGTACTCCGACTACACC. Translation gives CASSLGTGYSDYT. The whole CDR3 protein is CASSLGTGYSDYTF.

To note about this clone: All gene names here are mouse names. The sequenced CDR3 bases are TGTGCAAGCAGTGGGACTGTCTATGCTGAGCAGTTC. Translated: CASSGTVYAEQF. The whole CDR3 sequence reads CASSGTVYAEQFF. V and J are TRBV16 and TRBJ2-1; TRBD2 matches at 7 bases. With the read ending 1 residue before the CDR3 end, the germline J gene is used to fill in that end. Germline V gene sequence: CDR1 SGHSA, CDR2 FRNQAP. V was clipped by 6 bases and J by 3 bases; unmatched bases: 2. The CDR3 has 13 residues. The full variable domain, completed using reference TRBV16 and TRBJ2-1, is NAGVIQTPRHKVTGKGQEATLWCEPISGHSAVFWYRQTIVQGLEFLTYFRNQAPIDDSGMPKERFSAQMPNQSHSTLKIQSTQPQDSAVYLCASSGTVYAEQFFGPGTRLTVL.

Concerning this clone: The gene names here belong to mouse. Read sequence stops 1 residue before the CDR3 end, and the germline J gene provides the missing end. This sequence joins TRBV13-2 and TRBJ2-1; the match to TRBD2 covers 13 bases. V lost 0 bases and J lost 11; bases outside the gene matches: 2. CDR1 is NNHNN, CDR2 SYGAGS, per germline (reference sequence). This CDR3 contains 14 residues. CDR3 residues: CASGDGTGGAKQFF. CDR3 bases read: TGTGCCAGCGGTGATGGGACTGGGGGGGCGAAGCAGTTC.

This clone is medium-sized (0.01 to 0.1%). Gene names and germline refer to mouse. Sequencing ends 1 residue short of the CDR3 end; the germline J gene provides the rest. The chain carries TRBV29 and TRBJ1-2; the D gene is possibly TRBD1 (6 bases). Deletions cut 6 bases from V and 0 bases from J, with 11 bases between. The CDR3 is 14 amino acids. CDR1 MSHET and CDR2 SYDVDS come from the germline V gene. The CDR3 loop is CASSRDIANSDYTF. The CDR3 DNA, read in part, is TGTGCTAGCAGCCGGGACATTGCAAACTCCGACTACACC.